This passage covers 3 T cell receptor beta chains from one sample sequenced in a study of T cells in Graves' hyperthyroidism and ophthalmopathy (dated by TCRdb to between 2018 and 2021). Receptor amplification or capture employed multiplex PCR. Sequencer: Illumina HiSeq 2000. TCR beta CDR3 regions were amplified from RNA transcripts. A first-round RT-PCR of the TCR CDR3 used the HTBI primer set with the Qiagen OneStep RT-PCR kit. Using fastp at Q25 and MiXCR, TCRdb reprocessed the public reads and kept productive beta chains. Duplicate CDR3 protein sequences are folded into a single record with the most common DNA and genes. The sample contains hundreds of thousands of distinct CDR3 sequences, about 38% of them found a single time. The ten largest clones represent 8% to 9% of the sample. Sequenced sample: blood. All receptors derive from a man younger than 30 with Graves' hyperthyroidism.

This clonotype has at least ten counts. The V and J genes are TRBV9 and TRBJ1-2; D remains unclear. Germline V gene lookup returns CDR1 SGDLS and CDR2 YYNGEE. Trimming removed 0 bases at V and 3 bases at J, with 9 bases between. CDR3 length: 14 residues. The CDR3 DNA sequence: TGTGCCAGCAGCGTAGGTATAGACTACTATGGCTACACCTTC. Its translation: CASSVGIDYYGYTF.

Worth noting for this clonotype: One end of the junction is discordant with germline, which a read error may explain. V and J are TRBV7-9 and TRBJ2-7; 7 nucleotides line up with TRBD1. There are 15 residues in the CDR3. Germline lookup yields CDR1 SEHNR and CDR2 FQNEAQ (reference sequence). The CDR3 reads CASSQDHPGGYEQYF. The CDR3 region has the DNA TGCGCCAGCAGCCAAGATCACCCAGGGGGCTACGAGCAGTACTTC.

This clonotype occurred many times. The V and J genes are TRBV12-3 or TRBV12-4 and TRBJ1-6, with D uncertain. The V end lost 2 bases, the J end lost 7 bases, and 9 bases lay between the germline ends. The CDR3 is 14 amino acids. CDR3 in amino acids: CASSLHGPNSPLHF. CDR3 nucleotide sequence: TGTGCCAGCAGTTTACACGGACCAAATTCACCCCTCCACTTT.